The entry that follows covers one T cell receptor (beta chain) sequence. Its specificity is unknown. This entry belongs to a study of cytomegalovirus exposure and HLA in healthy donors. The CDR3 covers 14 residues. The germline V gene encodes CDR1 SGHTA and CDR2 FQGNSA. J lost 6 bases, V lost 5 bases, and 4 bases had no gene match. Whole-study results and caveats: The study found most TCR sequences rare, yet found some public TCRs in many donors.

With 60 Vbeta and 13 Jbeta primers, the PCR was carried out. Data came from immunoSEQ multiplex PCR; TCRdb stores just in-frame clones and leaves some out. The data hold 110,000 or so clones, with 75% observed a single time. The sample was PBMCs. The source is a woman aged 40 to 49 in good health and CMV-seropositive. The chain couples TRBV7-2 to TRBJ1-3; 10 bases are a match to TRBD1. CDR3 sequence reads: CASSQGTGANTIYF. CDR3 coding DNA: TGTGCCAGCAGCCAAGGGACAGGGGCAAACACCATATATTTT. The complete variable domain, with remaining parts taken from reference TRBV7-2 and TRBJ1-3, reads GAGVSQSPSNKVTEKGKDVELRCDPISGHTALYWYRQSLGQGLEFLIYFQGNSAPDKSGLPSDRFSAERTGGSVSTLTIQRTQQEDSAVYLCASSQGTGANTIYFGEGSWLTVV.